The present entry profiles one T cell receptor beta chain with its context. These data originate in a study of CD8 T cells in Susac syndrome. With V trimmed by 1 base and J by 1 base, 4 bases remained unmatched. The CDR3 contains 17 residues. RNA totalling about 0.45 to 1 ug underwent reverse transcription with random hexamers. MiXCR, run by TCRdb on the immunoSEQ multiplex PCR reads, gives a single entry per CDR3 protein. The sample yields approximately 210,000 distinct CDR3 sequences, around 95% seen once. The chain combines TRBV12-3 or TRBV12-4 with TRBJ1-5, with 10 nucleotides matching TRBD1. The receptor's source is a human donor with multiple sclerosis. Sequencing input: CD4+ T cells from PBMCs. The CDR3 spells CASSLGQGARSNQPQHF. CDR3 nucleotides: TGTGCCAGCAGTTTAGGACAGGGGGCGCGGAGCAATCAGCCCCAGCATTTT.